These T cell receptor beta chains were read from a single sample in a study of CD8 T cells in ankylosing spondylitis. In TCRdb, the 5' RACE reads were re-called with MiXCR into one record per CDR3 protein. The sample records some 700,000 distinct CDR3 sequences, roughly 20% being singletons. Sample: blood, either unsorted or a sorted T cell fraction (not recorded which). Every receptor here comes from a male donor with ankylosing spondylitis. Both conserved end residues are part of each CDR3. Each record gives: J gene, V gene, clone size, D gene, CDR3 protein, CDR3 DNA. D genes are given only for firm matches. Only some rows state a clone size, as once, few, many or a class for expanded clones.

j_call: TRBJ2-7; v_call: TRBV7-9; clone_size: few; d_call: NA; cdr3_aa: CASSLVGGVEQYF; cdr3_nt: TGTGCCAGCAGCTTAGTGGGTGGGGTCGAGCAGTACTTC
j_call: TRBJ1-1; v_call: TRBV20-1; clone_size: NA; d_call: NA; cdr3_aa: CSAPDNLNTETFF; cdr3_nt: TGCAGTGCTCCCGACAACTTGAACACTGAAACTTTCTTT
j_call: TRBJ2-5; v_call: TRBV7-9; clone_size: few; d_call: NA; cdr3_aa: CASSLTGSTPQETQYF; cdr3_nt: TGTGCCAGCAGCCTCACCGGATCGACACCACAAGAGACCCAGTACTTC
j_call: TRBJ1-5; v_call: TRBV7-9; clone_size: NA; d_call: TRBD1; cdr3_aa: CASSFDRDNQPQHF; cdr3_nt: TGTGCCAGCAGCTTTGACAGGGACAATCAGCCCCAGCATTTT
j_call: TRBJ1-1; v_call: TRBV12-3/TRBV12-4; clone_size: NA; d_call: NA; cdr3_aa: CASSLARANTEAFF; cdr3_nt: TGTGCCAGCAGTTTAGCCAGGGCGAACACTGAAGCTTTCTTT
j_call: TRBJ1-1; v_call: TRBV15; clone_size: few; d_call: NA; cdr3_aa: CATSRDAGGQANTEAFF; cdr3_nt: TGTGCCACCAGCAGAGATGCAGGCGGTCAGGCTAACACTGAAGCTTTCTTT
j_call: TRBJ1-4; v_call: TRBV15; clone_size: NA; d_call: NA; cdr3_aa: CATSRGVANEKLFF; cdr3_nt: TGTGCCACCAGCAGAGGGGTCGCCAATGAAAAACTGTTTTTT
j_call: TRBJ1-2; v_call: TRBV5-1; clone_size: NA; d_call: NA; cdr3_aa: CASSLAGQARASNYGYTF; cdr3_nt: TGCGCCAGCAGCTTGGCCGGGCAGGCCCGGGCCTCTAACTATGGCTACACCTTC
j_call: TRBJ2-7; v_call: TRBV6-2/TRBV6-3; clone_size: few; d_call: NA; cdr3_aa: CASNQMRVYEQYF; cdr3_nt: TGTGCCAGCAATCAAATGAGGGTCTACGAGCAGTACTTC
j_call: TRBJ2-7; v_call: TRBV9; clone_size: few; d_call: NA; cdr3_aa: CASSVDVYEQYF; cdr3_nt: TGTGCCAGCAGCGTAGATGTGTACGAGCAGTACTTC
j_call: TRBJ2-7; v_call: TRBV12-3/TRBV12-4; clone_size: NA; d_call: TRBD1; cdr3_aa: CASRRTGDYEQYF; cdr3_nt: TGTGCCAGCAGAAGGACAGGGGACTACGAGCAGTACTTC
j_call: TRBJ2-2; v_call: TRBV29-1; clone_size: many; d_call: NA; cdr3_aa: CSVVIAGELFF; cdr3_nt: TGCAGCGTTGTAATCGCCGGGGAGCTGTTTTTT
j_call: TRBJ2-4; v_call: TRBV12-3/TRBV12-4; clone_size: many; d_call: NA; cdr3_aa: CASTIGAAKNIQYF; cdr3_nt: TGTGCCAGCACCATAGGCGCAGCCAAAAACATTCAGTACTTC
j_call: TRBJ2-2; v_call: TRBV7-9; clone_size: few; d_call: NA; cdr3_aa: CAIGQDKVNTGELFF; cdr3_nt: TGTGCCATAGGCCAGGACAAGGTGAACACCGGGGAGCTGTTTTTT
j_call: TRBJ2-5; v_call: TRBV29-1; clone_size: many; d_call: NA; cdr3_aa: CSADQDSEETQYF; cdr3_nt: TGCAGCGCCGACCAGGACAGCGAAGAGACCCAGTACTTC
j_call: TRBJ2-2; v_call: TRBV6-2/TRBV6-3; clone_size: many; d_call: TRBD1; cdr3_aa: CASSFGQGFANTGELFF; cdr3_nt: TGTGCCAGCAGTTTTGGACAGGGGTTCGCGAACACCGGGGAGCTGTTTTTT
j_call: TRBJ2-7; v_call: TRBV29-1; clone_size: NA; d_call: NA; cdr3_aa: CSAAQGTYEQYF; cdr3_nt: TGCAGTGCTGCGCAGGGTACCTACGAGCAGTACTTC
j_call: TRBJ1-1; v_call: TRBV6-4; clone_size: few; d_call: NA; cdr3_aa: CASSDGRTEAFF; cdr3_nt: TGTGCCAGCAGTGACGGGCGGACTGAAGCTTTCTTT
j_call: TRBJ1-1; v_call: TRBV6-1; clone_size: NA; d_call: NA; cdr3_aa: CASSEAGFGTEAFF; cdr3_nt: TGTGCCAGCAGTGAAGCAGGGTTCGGCACTGAAGCTTTCTTT
j_call: TRBJ2-2; v_call: TRBV4-1; clone_size: NA; d_call: NA; cdr3_aa: CASSPRAPLVTGELFF; cdr3_nt: TGCGCCAGCAGCCCCCGGGCCCCCCTTGTCACCGGGGAGCTGTTTTTT
j_call: TRBJ2-2; v_call: TRBV7-7; clone_size: NA; d_call: TRBD1; cdr3_aa: CASSSETGANTGELFF; cdr3_nt: TGTGCTAGCAGCTCCGAGACAGGGGCGAACACCGGGGAGCTGTTTTTT
j_call: TRBJ1-1; v_call: TRBV12-3/TRBV12-4; clone_size: few; d_call: NA; cdr3_aa: CASRRRHEAFF; cdr3_nt: TGTGCCAGCAGGCGGAGGCATGAAGCTTTCTTT
j_call: TRBJ1-4; v_call: TRBV20-1; clone_size: few; d_call: NA; cdr3_aa: CSAFDGPFNEKLFF; cdr3_nt: TGCAGTGCTTTCGACGGACCATTTAATGAAAAACTGTTTTTT